One and the same sample provided the 5 T cell receptor beta chains below, sequenced in a study of T-cell reconstitution after alpha-beta-depleted transplantation in children. This sample's TCRbeta library carried unique molecular identifier barcodes. TCRdb reanalysed the PCR reads using MiXCR and keeps one entry per CDR3 protein. Of tens of thousands of distinct CDR3 sequences listed, about 7% are singletons. The input for sequencing was PBMCs from the stem cell graft donor, taken from the stem cell graft. These receptors were obtained from a human donor who donated a stem cell graft to a child with acute lymphoblastic leukemia.

In its sample, this clonotype was seen many times. The rearrangement links TRBV27 to TRBJ2-4; D is tentatively TRBD1 or TRBD2 (5 bases each). V lost 7 bases and J lost 7, with 8 bases in between. Germline CDR1 MNHEY, CDR2 SMNVEV (reference sequence). CDR3 size: 11 residues. The CDR3 DNA sequence: TGTGCCAGCACCTGGGGGAACATTCAGTACTTC. Residues: CASTWGNIQYF.

As concerns this clonotype: At one end, the junction sequence differs from germline, possibly due to a read error. The genes are TRBV12-3 or TRBV12-4 and TRBJ2-1; D ambiguous. The CDR3 runs 12 residues. CDR3 residues: CASGVLLNEKFF. DNA of the CDR3: TGTGCCAGCGGAGTATTGCTGAATGAGAAGTTCTTC.

This clonotype has a count of ten or more. The chain is built from TRBV20-1 and TRBJ2-5; 10 bases line up with TRBD1. There are 12 residues in the CDR3. Germline assignment: CDR1 DFQATT and CDR2 SNEGSKA (reference sequence). The J segment lost 4 bases and the V segment lost 5 bases, leaving 1 base of the junction unmatched. CDR3 loop: CSAGTGVETQYF. CDR3 bases: TGCAGTGCTGGGACAGGGGTAGAGACCCAGTACTTC.

In its sample, this clonotype was seen a few times. For the CDR3, the DNA is TGCGCCAGCAGCTTGGCCGCTGATCAGCCCCAGCATTTT. Translating gives CASSLAADQPQHF. V usage is TRBV5-1 and J usage is TRBJ1-5; D not certain. Trimming took 0 bases from V and 5 from J, leaving 6 bases between them. CDR1 is SGHRS and CDR2 is YFSETQ in the germline V gene. The CDR3 sequence is 13 residues long.

This clonotype has at least ten counts. The chain employs TRBV5-1 and TRBJ2-3; D unclear. Trimming shortened V by 0 bases and J by 0 bases, and 8 bases separated the two germline ends. This CDR3 comprises 15 residues. Germline CDR1 SGHRS, CDR2 YFSETQ. The DNA for the CDR3 is TGCGCCAGCAGCTTGGATGGTACGAGCACAGATACGCAGTATTTT. The encoded protein is CASSLDGTSTDTQYF.